The rows below give T cell receptor beta chains drawn from one sample of a study of cytomegalovirus exposure and HLA in healthy donors. Some clones are missing from TCRdb's copy, which holds only in-frame ones; the method was immunoSEQ multiplex PCR. The top ten clones hold about 3% of a sample with about 120,000 clones, around a tenth of them seen once. Sequencing was carried out using PBMCs. Receptors were obtained from a man younger than 40 in good health and CMV-seronegative. Each CDR3 is given with its conserved first and last residue. The order of the fields is J gene, V gene, D gene, CDR3 protein. The D gene is left open where the match is weak.

j_call: TRBJ2-3
v_call: TRBV29-1
d_call: TRBD2
cdr3_aa: CSVEGVISGDTDTQYF

j_call: NA
v_call: TRBV10-3
d_call: TRBD2
cdr3_aa: CAISETSGRSYEQYF

j_call: TRBJ1-2
v_call: TRBV5-4
d_call: NA
cdr3_aa: CASSRQADYGYTF

j_call: TRBJ2-3
v_call: TRBV7-2
d_call: NA
cdr3_aa: CATIRGLDSTDTQYF

j_call: TRBJ2-2
v_call: TRBV14
d_call: NA
cdr3_aa: CASSQEMIQYTGELFF

j_call: TRBJ1-5
v_call: TRBV19
d_call: TRBD1
cdr3_aa: CASSTDREGNQPQHF

j_call: TRBJ2-2
v_call: TRBV19
d_call: TRBD1
cdr3_aa: CASSITGVTGELFF

j_call: TRBJ2-3
v_call: TRBV30
d_call: NA
cdr3_aa: CAWSVTGDTQYF

j_call: TRBJ2-3
v_call: TRBV5-1
d_call: TRBD2
cdr3_aa: CASSPQLAAAKQGTQYF

j_call: TRBJ2-1
v_call: TRBV20-1
d_call: NA
cdr3_aa: CSAPQGNEQFF

j_call: TRBJ2-1
v_call: TRBV6-4
d_call: TRBD2
cdr3_aa: CASSDSTSGGDEQFF

j_call: TRBJ1-1
v_call: TRBV11-3
d_call: NA
cdr3_aa: CASSLASGSTEAFF

j_call: TRBJ1-2
v_call: TRBV19
d_call: TRBD1
cdr3_aa: CASSTDRDRGNYGYTF

j_call: TRBJ2-7
v_call: TRBV27
d_call: TRBD2
cdr3_aa: CASRRKDTGGTYEQYF

j_call: TRBJ2-7
v_call: TRBV14
d_call: TRBD1
cdr3_aa: CASSQGRWGQSSYEQYF

j_call: TRBJ2-7
v_call: TRBV7-9
d_call: TRBD2
cdr3_aa: CASSSSGALYEQYF